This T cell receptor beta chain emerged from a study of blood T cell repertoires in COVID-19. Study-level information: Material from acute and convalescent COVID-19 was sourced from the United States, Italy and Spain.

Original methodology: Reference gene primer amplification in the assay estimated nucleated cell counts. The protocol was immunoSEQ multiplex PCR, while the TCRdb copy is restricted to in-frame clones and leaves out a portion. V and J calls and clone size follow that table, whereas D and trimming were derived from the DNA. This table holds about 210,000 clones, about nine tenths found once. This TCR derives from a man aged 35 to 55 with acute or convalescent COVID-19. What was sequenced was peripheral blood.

The CDR3, as DNA: TGTGCCAGCAGTTTGAGAGGCCAGCCCCAGCATTTT. Translation: CASSLRGQPQHF. The chain is built from TRBV28 and TRBJ1-5; the D is unclear. Germline V gene data show CDR1 as MDHEN and CDR2 as SYDVKM. CDR3 length: 12 residues. Trimming removed 3 bases from V and 7 bases from J, with 7 bases in between.